This T cell receptor beta chain was sequenced for a study of blood T cell repertoires in COVID-19. Study in general: COVID-19 samples collected from the United States, Italy and Spain covered acute and convalescent phases.

Patients from Seattle were sampled longitudinally, starting during active infection. Only in-frame clones appear in the TCRdb table, and some are missing; sequencing was by immunoSEQ multiplex PCR. Among about 150,000 clones listed, roughly 77% were seen once. Germline loops: CDR1 LNHDA, CDR2 SQIVND (reference sequence). The CDR3 loop spans 16 amino acids. The V and J ends lost 1 base and 5 bases respectively, with 17 bases between them. Sequencing used peripheral blood. The receptor was isolated from a woman in her seventies with COVID-19, enrolled during active disease. V and J are TRBV19 and TRBJ1-1, with D possibly being TRBD1 (6 bases). The DNA of the CDR3 is TGTGCCAGTAGTATAGGGGGCAGGGGCCGAGGGACTGAAGCTTTCTTT. Protein product: CASSIGGRGRGTEAFF.